A single T cell receptor beta chain is shown here with its context. Its antigen is as yet unknown. The data were obtained in a study of T-cell reconstitution after alpha-beta-depleted transplantation in children. Overall study findings and caveats: It was newly produced T cells that mostly accounted for T-cell counts and diversity one year after transplant. Alpha-beta T cells present about two months after transplant were reported to originate from several hundred expanded graft clones.

Construction of the TCRbeta library involved unique molecular identifiers. TCRdb re-called the PCR reads with MiXCR, one entry per CDR3 protein. The sample holds about 470,000 distinct CDR3 sequences, about 40% seen once. V lost 10 bases, J lost 2 bases, and 12 bases stayed unmatched. Germline V gives CDR1 ENHRY, CDR2 SYGVKD. The CDR3 extends over 15 amino acids. The TCR was taken from a girl aged 2-10 years with aplastic anemia, due to receive a stem cell transplant. The sample here was PBMCs, taken before TCRalphabeta/CD19-depleted stem cell transplant. This chain joins TRBV10-3 and TRBJ2-3; 7 nucleotides line up with TRBD1. The CDR3 spells CASRPPQGNTDTQYF. CDR3 in DNA: TGTGCCAGCCGGCCACCACAGGGGAACACAGATACGCAGTATTTT.